A single sample gave rise to the 29 T cell receptor beta chains below, sequenced in a study of human T cells and chemical hapten exposure. Time point denoted: patch test 1, 2 weeks after DPC sensitization. Treatment in this sample: therapeutic diphenylcyclopropenone sensitization with weekly scalp DPC. TCRdb re-called the RACE reads through MiXCR, storing one row per CDR3 protein. The sample contains some 180,000 distinct CDR3 sequences, more than 20% of which appear only once. This specimen was whole blood, taken in connection with sensitization to the hapten diphenylcyclopropenone (DPC). Every receptor here comes from a woman in her 50s with alopecia areata. Some clones in this sample may be carry-over from other donors' samples.

This clonotype occurred a few times. The V and J genes are TRBV20-1 and TRBJ2-1; D is ambiguous. Looked up from germline, CDR1 is DFQATT and CDR2 is SNEGSKA (reference sequence). V lost 7 bases and J 5 bases, leaving 6 bases between the germline ends. CDR3 length: 10 residues. CDR3 residues: CSVVDNEQFF. CDR3 nucleotides: TGCAGTGTTGTTGACAATGAGCAGTTCTTC.

V gene TRBV15 combines with J gene TRBJ2-7; 7 nucleotides agree with TRBD1. This CDR3 comprises 14 residues. Trimming cost V 2 bases and J 6 bases; bases outside gene matches: 7. Germline CDR1 reads LNHNV; CDR2 reads YYDKDF (reference sequence). The CDR3 coding sequence is TGTGCCACCAGCAGAATTACAGGGGTCGTCGAGCAGTACTTC. The encoded protein is CATSRITGVVEQYF.

The J gene is TRBJ2-1, the V gene TRBV7-2; TRBD2 agrees at 10 bases. V was clipped by 1 base and J by 0 bases; unmatched bases: 6. This CDR3 has 18 amino acids. Looked up from germline, CDR1 is SGHTA and CDR2 is FQGNSA. The CDR3, as DNA: TGTGCCAGCAGCTTAGGCCTAGCGGGAGTGATCTCCTACAATGAGCAGTTCTTC. Protein: CASSLGLAGVISYNEQFF.

The chain has TRBV12-3 or TRBV12-4 and TRBJ1-1; weak D call: TRBD1 (5 bases). This CDR3 region has 15 residues. Between the trimmed V and J ends, which lost 0 bases and 8 bases, there was a span of 16 bases. This chain's CDR3 is CASSLAESAGLEAFF. CDR3 coding DNA: TGTGCCAGCAGTTTAGCGGAGTCTGCAGGGCTGGAAGCTTTCTTT.

A few counts support this clonotype. The V gene is TRBV6-5, the J gene TRBJ2-1, with 8 positions matching TRBD2. Trimming took 0 bases from V and 10 from J; bases not matched to a gene: 14. Germline values: CDR1 MNHEY, CDR2 SVGAGI. The CDR3 has 17 amino acids. CDR3: CASSYSEVRVAGREQFF. CDR3 nucleotides: TGTGCCAGCAGTTACTCGGAGGTTCGAGTAGCGGGAAGGGAGCAGTTCTTC.

V usage is TRBV20-1 and J usage is TRBJ2-3; D is undetermined. V was clipped by 6 bases and J by 0 bases, with 13 bases between them. Germline V CDR1 and CDR2: DFQATT, SNEGSKA (reference sequence). CDR3 size: 14 residues. The CDR3 DNA reads TGCAGTGCCTTCCCCCGGGCCAGCACAGATACGCAGTATTTT. This gives the protein CSAFPRASTDTQYF.

This clonotype was seen only a few times. The chain combines TRBV12-3 or TRBV12-4 with TRBJ2-1; tentative D call: TRBD2 (6 bases). This CDR3 region has 14 residues. Trimming took off 5 bases at V and 3 bases at J, with 11 bases between the two ends. The CDR3 loop is CASSLRLDYNEQFF. In DNA, the CDR3 is TGTGCCAGCAGTCTTAGACTAGACTACAATGAGCAGTTCTTC.

This clonotype was observed a few times. This rearrangement joins TRBV12-3 or TRBV12-4 to TRBJ2-1; 10 bases are shared with TRBD2. The V gene end was trimmed by 0 bases and the J gene end by 4 bases; junction bases not matched to a gene: 3. The CDR3 has 16 residues. In nucleotides, the CDR3 is TGTGCCAGCAGTTTAGCGCTAGCGGGAGTGTACAATGAGCAGTTCTTC. This encodes CASSLALAGVYNEQFF.

The CDR3 sequence: CASSLVNRQNTEAFF. CDR3 nucleotides: TGTGCCAGCAGCTTAGTTAACAGACAGAACACTGAAGCTTTCTTT. This chain uses TRBV7-9 with TRBJ1-1, with unresolved D. CDR3 length: 15 amino acids. Trimming took 1 base from V and 1 from J, leaving 10 bases between them. Germline CDR1 SEHNR, CDR2 FQNEAQ (reference sequence).

This chain links TRBV2 with TRBJ2-7; tentatively, D is TRBD2 (6 bases). The V gene's germline CDR1 is SNHLY and CDR2 FYNNEI. The CDR3 is 13 residues long. The V gene lost 6 bases and the J gene lost 0 bases, with 9 bases spanning the gap. CDR3 protein: CASRSGYSYEQYF. CDR3 DNA: TGTGCCAGCAGAAGCGGGTACTCCTACGAGCAGTACTTC.

This clonotype has only a few counts. The V and J genes are TRBV25-1 and TRBJ2-1; TRBD2 matches at 8 bases. V shed 7 bases, J shed 0 bases, and the junction held 5 bases outside the gene matches. The CDR3 has 15 amino acids. Germline V gives CDR1 MGHDK, CDR2 SYGVNS. DNA of the CDR3: TGTGCCAGCACCCGTAGCGGGATCTCCTACAATGAGCAGTTCTTC. Translated, it gives CASTRSGISYNEQFF.

The table lists this clonotype with a few counts. V and J are TRBV7-9 and TRBJ1-1; TRBD1 agrees at 9 bases. V trimming: 1 base; J trimming: 6 bases; junction bases outside the gene matches: 3. Germline V gene sequence: CDR1 SEHNR, CDR2 FQNEAQ (reference sequence). The CDR3 is 14 residues long. CDR3 residues: CASSLGTGAAEAFF. The CDR3 coding sequence is TGTGCCAGCAGCTTAGGGACAGGGGCTGCTGAAGCTTTCTTT.

About this clonotype: The junction departs from germline at one end; a sequencing error may be responsible. The chain joins TRBV6-2 or TRBV6-3 to TRBJ2-2; D possibly uses TRBD1 or TRBD2 (5 bases each). The CDR3 runs 15 residues. Germline V gene lookup returns CDR1 MNHEY and CDR2 SVGEGT. The CDR3 reads CASRVQGLSTGEPFF. CDR3 bases: TGTGCCAGCAGAGTTCAGGGATTGAGCACCGGGGAGCCGTTTTTT.

Only a few counts were recorded for this clonotype. The chain links TRBV9 to TRBJ2-3, with 10 bases aligning to TRBD2. The CDR3 contains 15 residues. The V gene's germline CDR1 is SGDLS and CDR2 YYNGEE. V lost 5 bases to trimming and J lost 2 bases; unmatched junction nucleotides: 5. The CDR3 reads CASSTSGAHTDTQYF. CDR3 nucleotide sequence: TGTGCCAGCAGTACTAGCGGGGCACACACAGATACGCAGTATTTT.

This clonotype was detected a few times. J is TRBJ2-1 and V is TRBV3-1, with D maybe TRBD2 (5 bases). The length of the CDR3 is 15 residues. Germline values: CDR1 LGHDT, CDR2 YNNKEL (reference sequence). Trimming left V 3 bases short and J 0 bases short, with 9 bases between. CDR3 sequence (DNA): TGTGCCAGCAGCCAGACGGGGTACTCCTACAATGAGCAGTTCTTC. This gives the protein CASSQTGYSYNEQFF.

This chain uses TRBV6-5 with TRBJ2-1, with 7 bases aligning to TRBD2. Losses at the gene ends were 6 bases for V and 0 bases for J; bases not matched to a gene: 8. Germline CDR1 MNHEY, CDR2 SVGAGI. CDR3 size: 16 residues. The CDR3 coding sequence is TGTGCCAGCAGGCCCCCCGGACTAGTCTCCTACAATGAGCAGTTCTTC. Protein product: CASRPPGLVSYNEQFF.

The CDR3 reads CATSGVGRDTQYF. The CDR3 nucleotides are TGTGCCACCAGTGGTGTGGGACGGGATACGCAGTATTTT. The J gene is TRBJ2-3, the V gene TRBV24-1; D possibly uses TRBD1 or TRBD2 (5 bases each). Trimming shortened V by 5 bases and J by 6 bases, and 11 bases separated the two germline ends. The CDR3 runs 13 residues. In germline, CDR1 is KGHDR, CDR2 SFDVKD.

In this sample, this clonotype turned up a few times. The rearrangement uses TRBV2 and TRBJ2-3, with TRBD2 matching 7 bases. CDR1 SNHLY and CDR2 FYNNEI come from the germline V gene. Trimming cost V 6 bases and J 2 bases; bases outside gene matches: 5. The CDR3 is 14 amino acids. The CDR3 nucleotides read TGTGCCAGCAGGGAACGGGGGGTCACAGATACGCAGTATTTT. This codes for CASRERGVTDTQYF. The full variable domain, in which reference TRBV2 and TRBJ2-3 provide the parts outside the CDR3, is EPEVTQTPSHQVTQMGQEVILRCVPISNHLYFYWYRQILGQKVEFLVSFYNNEISEKSEIFDDQFSVERPDGSNFTLKIRSTKLEDSAMYFCASRERGVTDTQYFGPGTRLTVL.

In this sample, this clonotype turned up a few times. The chain joins TRBV5-4 to TRBJ2-7; no firm D call. V shed 4 bases and J shed 1 base, with 9 bases lying between them. Germline-derived CDR1 and CDR2 are SGHNT and YYREEE (reference sequence). The CDR3 is made up of 13 amino acids. The CDR3 sequence: CASSRGVSYEQYF. The CDR3 nucleotides are TGTGCCAGCAGCCGTGGGGTATCCTACGAGCAGTACTTC.

J is TRBJ1-2 and V is TRBV5-6; tentatively, D is TRBD1 (6 bases). The germline V gene encodes CDR1 SGHDT and CDR2 YYEEEE. CDR3 length: 14 amino acids. V shed 6 bases and J shed 8 bases, with 20 bases lying between them. This CDR3 is CASTFAGGPGGYTF. The CDR3 bases are TGTGCCAGCACCTTCGCGGGGGGCCCCGGGGGCTACACCTTC.

This clonotype was counted between two and nine times. The rearrangement links TRBV9 to TRBJ2-1; tentative D call: TRBD2 (5 bases). Trimming removed 0 bases at V and 4 bases at J, with 11 bases between. CDR3 length equals 15 residues. CDR1 SGDLS and CDR2 YYNGEE come from the germline V gene. CDR3 region: CASSVGGDLYNEQFF. In DNA, the CDR3 is TGTGCCAGCAGCGTAGGGGGAGACCTATACAATGAGCAGTTCTTC. Full variable domain (rest looked up from reference TRBV9 and TRBJ2-1): DSGVTQTPKHLITATGQRVTLRCSPRSGDLSVYWYQQSLDQGLQFLIQYYNGEERAKGNILERFSAQQFPDLHSELNLSSLELGDSALYFCASSVGGDLYNEQFFGPGTRLTVL.

This clonotype was counted at least ten times. J is TRBJ1-5 and V is TRBV19; the D is unclear. CDR3 length: 13 amino acids. CDR1 and CDR2 from the germline V gene are LNHDA and SQIVND (reference sequence). Between the trimmed V and J ends, which lost 3 bases and 5 bases, there was a span of 8 bases. The CDR3 sequence: CASSIDRDQPQHF. The CDR3 nucleotides read TGTGCCAGTAGTATTGACCGAGATCAGCCCCAGCATTTT.

The gene calls are TRBV27 and TRBJ1-1; D might be TRBD1 (6 bases). Deletions cut 7 bases from V and 2 bases from J, with 20 bases between. CDR1 and CDR2 (germline): MNHEY, SMNVEV (reference sequence). The CDR3 loop spans 16 amino acids. In nucleotides, the CDR3 is TGTGCCAGCACCTTGCGGAGTTACAGGGTCAACACTGAAGCTTTCTTT. Translating it yields CASTLRSYRVNTEAFF.

V usage is TRBV29-1 and J usage is TRBJ1-1, with D perhaps matching TRBD1 (5 bases). The CDR3 contains 12 residues. The V end lost 5 bases, the J end lost 2 bases, and 9 bases lay between the germline ends. Per germline, CDR1 SQVTM and CDR2 ANQGSEA. In DNA form, the CDR3 reads TGCAGCGTTCGGGACTTTAACACTGAAGCTTTCTTT. Amino acid sequence: CSVRDFNTEAFF.

The V and J genes are TRBV10-3 and TRBJ2-5; TRBD1 matches 8 bases. Germline V CDR1 and CDR2: ENHRY, SYGVKD. Losses at the gene ends were 4 bases for V and 1 base for J; bases not matched to a gene: 5. This CDR3 has 15 residues. CDR3 amino acids: CAISATDRAQETQYF. The CDR3 bases are TGTGCCATCAGTGCGACGGACAGGGCCCAAGAGACCCAGTACTTC.

The chain links TRBV29-1 to TRBJ2-5; D uncertain. CDR1 is SQVTM and CDR2 is ANQGSEA in the germline V gene. This CDR3 has 11 amino acids. The V and J ends lost 4 bases and 4 bases respectively, with 7 bases between them. The CDR3 region has the DNA TGCAGCGTTGCTTTGGGAGAGACCCAGTACTTC. Amino acids: CSVALGETQYF. The whole variable domain, remainder taken from reference TRBV29-1 and TRBJ2-5, is SAVISQKPSRDICQRGTSLTIQCQVDSQVTMMFWYRQQPGQSLTLIATANQGSEATYESGFVIDKFPISRPNLTFSTLTVSNMSPEDSSIYLCSVALGETQYFGPGTRLLVL.

V gene TRBV2 combines with J gene TRBJ2-6, with D uncertain. Looked up from germline, CDR1 is SNHLY and CDR2 is FYNNEI. The CDR3 has 14 amino acids. V was shortened by 6 bases and J by 0 bases, with 6 bases between the two germline ends. CDR3 coding DNA: TGTGCCAGCAGCACAGCCTCTGGGGCCAACGTCCTGACTTTC. This translates into CASSTASGANVLTF.

V usage is TRBV2 and J usage is TRBJ1-5, with 7 bases fitting TRBD1. Germline CDR1 SNHLY, CDR2 FYNNEI. The CDR3 has 15 residues. V lost 2 bases and J lost 6; bases outside the gene matches: 7. In DNA form, the CDR3 reads TGTGCCAGCAGTGAATTGAGGGGGCCGGCTCAGCCCCAGCATTTT. Translated, it gives CASSELRGPAQPQHF.

V gene TRBV5-1 combines with J gene TRBJ2-1; the D is unclear. V gave up 0 bases and J gave up 10 bases, with 11 bases separating them. Germline CDR1 reads SGHRS; CDR2 reads YFSETQ. The CDR3 length is 13 residues. CDR3 coding DNA: TGCGCCAGCAGCTTGGCCGCCTCCCGGGAGCAGTTCTTC. Translating gives CASSLAASREQFF.